Each of the 27 T cell receptor beta chains below was sequenced from the same sample in a study of shared clonotypes between healthy human individuals (dated by TCRdb to 2019 to 2021). Receptors were amplified or captured by the immunoSEQ multiplex PCR assay. The immuneACCESS repertoire file appears here via TCRdb, limited to in-frame rearrangements. These files lack a portion of the clones; in checked studies, under half of the deficit traces to unresolved V genes, and the cause of the others is not known. The sample table records some 2,500,000 clones; approximately 94% of these occur just once. Of the sample, more than 0.35% falls within the top ten clones. Sequencing was carried out using naive CD4+ T cells from PBMCs. What the cell subset or site label conveys for this sample: CD45RA+ positively selected. These receptors all stem from a man between 18 and 29 years old in good health. Some clones in this sample may be carry-over from other donors' samples.

The chain has TRBV11-3 and TRBJ2-3, with 7 bases aligning to TRBD2. Germline lookup yields CDR1 SGHNT and CDR2 YENEEA. This CDR3 has 15 amino acids. V shed 3 bases and J 4 bases; nucleotides not matched to a gene: 7. CDR3 sequence reads: CASSLGTGGSDTQYF. DNA of the CDR3: TGTGCCAGCAGCTTGGGAACGGGAGGCTCAGATACGCAGTATTTT.

This sequence joins TRBV10-3 and TRBJ2-1; 8 nucleotides align to TRBD2. Trimming at V came to 5 bases and at J to 10 bases, leaving 13 bases not matched to a gene. CDR1 ENHRY and CDR2 SYGVKD come from the germline V gene. This CDR3 has 15 amino acids. The CDR3 is CAISTPTGGIGEQFF. Written as DNA, the CDR3 is TGTGCCATCAGTACCCCAACGGGGGGGATCGGGGAGCAGTTCTTC.

Concerning this clone itself: Other DNA sequences in this sample translate to the same CDR3. The chain links TRBV14 to TRBJ2-1; D is undetermined. This CDR3 region has 14 residues. Germline CDR1 SGHDN, CDR2 FVKESK. V was shortened by 0 bases and J by 8 bases, with 11 bases between the two germline ends. This CDR3 is CASSQDLYRDEQFF. As DNA, the CDR3 is TGTGCCAGCAGCCAAGATTTATATCGGGATGAGCAGTTCTTC.

V is TRBV28 and J is TRBJ2-3, with a tentative D call TRBD2 (5 bases). V lost 5 bases and J lost 3, with 18 bases in between. Germline V lookup: CDR1 MDHEN, CDR2 SYDVKM. This CDR3 region has 16 residues. The CDR3 region is CASSPLGAPKTDTQYF. The CDR3 coding sequence is TGTGCCAGCAGTCCCTTGGGAGCGCCCAAAACAGATACGCAGTATTTT. Filled out from reference TRBV28 and TRBJ2-3, the complete variable domain reads DVKVTQSSRYLVKRTGEKVFLECVQDMDHENMFWYRQDPGLGLRLIYFSYDVKMKEKGDIPEGYSVSREKKERFSLILESASTNQTSMYLCASSPLGAPKTDTQYFGPGTRLTVL.

V usage is TRBV2 and J usage is TRBJ1-2, with D unresolved. Trimming left V 1 base short and J 3 bases short, with 12 bases between. CDR3 size: 15 residues. Germline V gives CDR1 SNHLY, CDR2 FYNNEI. This chain's CDR3 is CASSEEAGLHYGYTF. The CDR3 DNA sequence: TGTGCCAGCAGTGAAGAAGCAGGACTCCACTATGGCTACACCTTC.

The chain joins TRBV7-2 to TRBJ2-7; D is unclear. The CDR3 is made up of 15 amino acids. Germline V gene data show CDR1 as SGHTA and CDR2 as FQGNSA. V was clipped by 3 bases and J by 0 bases, with 12 bases between them. CDR3 coding DNA: TGTGCCAGCAGCTTTCCTCCTTACAGCTCCTACGAGCAGTACTTC. Translated: CASSFPPYSSYEQYF.

J is TRBJ2-7 and V is TRBV5-1; 14 bases fit TRBD2. Germline V CDR1 and CDR2: SGHRS, YFSETQ. V lost 4 bases, J lost 4 bases, and 4 bases stayed unmatched. This CDR3 has 15 residues. The CDR3 region is CASSQTSGRAYEQYF. DNA of the CDR3: TGCGCCAGCAGCCAGACTAGCGGGAGGGCTTACGAGCAGTACTTC.

The J gene is TRBJ1-1, the V gene TRBV18, with TRBD1 matching over 8 bases. The germline V gene has CDR1 KGHSH and CDR2 LQKENI. The V and J ends lost 2 bases and 4 bases, in that order; junction bases with no gene match: 9. This CDR3 is 16 amino acids long. CDR3 loop: CASSPFQTGARTEAFF. The CDR3 DNA reads TGTGCCAGCTCACCATTCCAGACAGGGGCGCGCACTGAAGCTTTCTTT.

The chain carries TRBV28 and TRBJ1-4, with 9 bases lining up with TRBD1. The CDR3 loop spans 14 amino acids. J lost 8 bases, V lost 3 bases, and 4 bases had no gene match. Germline-derived CDR1 and CDR2 are MDHEN and SYDVKM. CDR3 residues: CASSLGQGWEKLFF. The CDR3 DNA reads TGTGCCAGCAGTTTGGGACAGGGATGGGAAAAACTGTTTTTT.

V is TRBV5-6 and J is TRBJ2-5; no firm D call. This CDR3 region has 16 residues. CDR1 is SGHDT, CDR2 YYEEEE, per germline. The V end was cut by 3 bases, the J end by 5 bases, with 20 bases between. The CDR3 protein is CASSSTQRTSWETQYF. The CDR3, as DNA: TGTGCCAGCAGCTCTACTCAGAGGACCTCCTGGGAGACCCAGTACTTC. Looking up the rest from reference TRBV5-6 and TRBJ2-5 gives the full variable domain: DAGVTQSPTHLIKTRGQQVTLRCSPKSGHDTVSWYQQALGQGPQFIFQYYEEEERQRGNFPDRFSGHQFPNYSSELNVNALLLGDSALYLCASSSTQRTSWETQYFGPGTRLLVL.

The chain is built from TRBV9 and TRBJ1-1; D unclear. Trimming left V 0 bases short and J 0 bases short, with 12 bases between. The CDR3 spans 16 residues. The V gene's germline CDR1 is SGDLS and CDR2 YYNGEE. The CDR3 spells CASSVESRAMNTEAFF. The CDR3 bases are TGTGCCAGCAGCGTAGAGAGCCGGGCCATGAACACTGAAGCTTTCTTT.

The chain is built from TRBV5-4 and TRBJ2-2; D is perhaps TRBD2 (6 bases). There are 17 residues in the CDR3. V lost 2 bases to trimming and J lost 5 bases, with 19 bases between them. Germline loops: CDR1 SGHNT, CDR2 YYREEE (reference sequence). The CDR3 bases are TGTGCCAGCAGCTTTGGGGGAGAGCGGGCTAAAACCGGGGAGCTGTTTTTT. Amino acid sequence: CASSFGGERAKTGELFF.

The chain recombines TRBV9 with TRBJ2-5; D ambiguous. CDR3 length: 10 residues. Germline CDR1 reads SGDLS; CDR2 reads YYNGEE. With 4 bases removed from V and 5 bases from J, the gap between germline ends came to 3 bases. The CDR3: CASSRETQYF. The DNA for the CDR3 is TGTGCCAGCAGCCGGGAGACCCAGTACTTC.

The sample holds a few counts of this clone. The genes are TRBV6-4 and TRBJ2-2; D perhaps matches TRBD1 (6 bases). Germline CDR1 and CDR2: MRHNA and SNTAGT. Deletions cut 6 bases from V and 1 base from J, with 6 bases between. There are 13 residues in the CDR3. Here the CDR3 DNA reads TGTGCCAGCAGGACAGGGAACACCGGGGAGCTGTTTTTT. It encodes CASRTGNTGELFF.

The chain uses TRBV18 and TRBJ2-3, with 7 bases lining up with TRBD1. The CDR3 has 16 residues. The trim removed 3 bases at V and 2 bases at J, leaving 8 bases unmatched. Germline-derived CDR1 and CDR2 are KGHSH and LQKENI. As DNA, the CDR3 is TGTGCCAGCTCACCTCAATCAGGGGGTACCACAGATACGCAGTATTTT. The encoded protein is CASSPQSGGTTDTQYF.

The gene calls are TRBV5-4 and TRBJ2-4; 8 nucleotides agree with TRBD2. Germline assignment: CDR1 SGHNT and CDR2 YYREEE (reference sequence). The CDR3 loop spans 14 amino acids. Unmatched junction bases numbered 5, after V lost 4 bases and J lost 5 bases. As DNA, the CDR3 is TGTGCCAGCAGCCCTCGGGGGGGGCAAAACATTCAGTACTTC. This gives the protein CASSPRGGQNIQYF.

Regarding this clone: Other DNA sequences in the same sample also yield this CDR3. The gene calls are TRBV20-1 and TRBJ2-3; the D is unclear. This CDR3 region has 10 residues. Trimming removed 3 bases at V and 6 bases at J, with 4 bases between. Per the germline V gene, CDR1 is DFQATT and CDR2 is SNEGSKA (reference sequence). CDR3 nucleotides: TGCAGTGCTAGTCCCGATACGCAGTATTTT. Amino acids: CSASPDTQYF.

The chain combines TRBV5-1 with TRBJ2-3, with a weak D call TRBD2 (6 bases). The V end was cut by 7 bases, the J end by 4 bases, with 13 bases between. The CDR3 is 13 amino acids. Germline assignment: CDR1 SGHRS and CDR2 YFSETQ. The CDR3 reads CASAEEGADTQYF. The CDR3 DNA follows: TGCGCCAGCGCCGAGGAGGGCGCAGATACGCAGTATTTT.

The chain couples TRBV5-5 to TRBJ2-1; 7 bases align to TRBD1. This CDR3 comprises 15 residues. Trimming took 2 bases from V and 3 from J; bases not matched to a gene: 5. CDR1 SGHKS and CDR2 YYEKEE come from the germline V gene (reference sequence). CDR3 region: CASSFGQGDYNEQFF. CDR3 coding DNA: TGTGCCAGCAGCTTCGGGCAGGGGGACTACAATGAGCAGTTCTTC.

This clone has a single count. The chain links TRBV7-3 to TRBJ2-1, with D maybe TRBD2 (6 bases). The CDR3 extends over 18 amino acids. Germline assignment: CDR1 SGHTA and CDR2 FQGTGA. The germline V and J ends were trimmed by 5 bases and 0 bases, with 20 bases remaining between them. The CDR3 is CASSPQSGGASSYNEQFF. Here the CDR3 DNA reads TGTGCCAGCAGCCCCCAAAGCGGCGGGGCTAGCTCCTACAATGAGCAGTTCTTC.

The chain carries TRBV6-4 and TRBJ2-2; tentatively, D is TRBD2 (5 bases). The CDR3 runs to 14 residues. Trimming removed 6 bases at V and 4 bases at J, with 12 bases between. Per germline, CDR1 MRHNA and CDR2 SNTAGT. CDR3 loop: CASRGDGSTGELFF. CDR3 DNA: TGTGCCAGCAGGGGAGATGGGAGCACCGGGGAGCTGTTTTTT.

The chain carries TRBV30 and TRBJ1-1, with 7 bases aligning to TRBD1. The V gene's germline CDR1 is GTSNPN and CDR2 SVGIG (reference sequence). The CDR3 runs to 12 residues. V lost 8 bases to trimming and J lost 1 base; unmatched junction nucleotides: 4. The CDR3 loop is CAADRRNTEAFF. CDR3 in DNA: TGTGCCGCGGACAGGAGGAACACTGAAGCTTTCTTT.

Only one count was recorded for this clone. The V gene is TRBV4-2, the J gene TRBJ1-2; weak D call: TRBD1 (6 bases). The length of the CDR3 is 14 residues. V lost 7 bases to trimming and J lost 3 bases, with 15 bases between them. Per the germline V gene, CDR1 is LGHNA and CDR2 is YNFKEQ. CDR3 sequence (DNA): TGTGCCAGCAACCGAGGGGGGGCCGACTATGGCTACACCTTC. Protein product: CASNRGGADYGYTF.

The V and J genes are TRBV25-1 and TRBJ2-5; 7 positions agree with TRBD1. The germline V gene has CDR1 MGHDK and CDR2 SYGVNS. With 3 bases clipped from V and 2 bases from J, the junction kept 9 bases outside the gene matches. The CDR3 extends over 16 amino acids. This chain's CDR3 is CASSERGGKWQETQYF. The DNA for the CDR3 is TGTGCCAGCAGTGAGCGAGGGGGCAAGTGGCAAGAGACCCAGTACTTC.

The chain carries TRBV18 and TRBJ2-6; TRBD1 is a possible D gene (5 bases). V was pared by 4 bases and J by 0 bases, with 13 bases between. There are 17 residues in the CDR3. Germline-derived CDR1 and CDR2 are KGHSH and LQKENI. The chain's CDR3 is CASSRDSLTSGANVLTF. CDR3 in DNA: TGTGCCAGCTCACGCGACAGCCTAACCTCTGGGGCCAACGTCCTGACTTTC.

This chain links TRBV4-2 with TRBJ2-3, with a tentative D call TRBD2 (6 bases). V lost 4 bases to trimming and J lost 4 bases, with 9 bases between them. Germline CDR1 reads LGHNA; CDR2 reads YNFKEQ. The CDR3 length is 13 residues. This chain's CDR3 is CASSLRGSDTQYF. The CDR3 DNA reads as TGTGCCAGCAGCCTTCGGGGGTCAGATACGCAGTATTTT.

In regard to this clone: The sample holds other DNA sequences that translate to the same CDR3. The chain uses TRBV10-3 and TRBJ2-2; TRBD1 aligns across 7 bases. The CDR3 length is 15 residues. The V and J ends lost 6 bases and 0 bases, in that order; junction bases with no gene match: 4. Germline lookup yields CDR1 ENHRY and CDR2 SYGVKD. The DNA of the CDR3 is TGTGCCATCAGAACCGGGACAGCGAACACCGGGGAGCTGTTTTTT. The encoded protein is CAIRTGTANTGELFF.